This TCR beta chain was found in a study of tumor-infiltrating lymphocytes in primary liver carcinoma. The overall study: Between about 4 and 11 cm across, the tumors were all of stage T1-T3 N0M0. Sequenced samples came back with roughly 3.5 to 7.5 million productive TCRbeta reads, and the counts looked alike across tissue types.

RNA was extracted from whole blood without cell sorting, alongside germline DNA. A primer in the constant region served to generate TCR beta cDNA from 450 to 600 ng of total RNA. A slightly modified ARM-PCR protocol with three nested multiplex PCR rounds produced these TCR beta libraries. Investigators reported that the first two PCR rounds, at approximately 11 cycles each, used TRBV1-TRBV30 forward primers with a C-beta reverse primer. TCRdb processed the multiplex PCR reads anew with MiXCR; each CDR3 protein has one entry. The sample has 300,000 to 350,000 distinct CDR3 sequences, more than 55% seen once. Comment on this clonotype: Its cognate antigen is unknown.

Study-level results: Bulk unsorted samples prevented comparison of CD4+ and CD8+ repertoires. Blood had a significantly lower top-250-clone fraction than tumors did (p = 0.039).

The junction had 12 bases not matched to a gene; V was cut back by 2 bases and J by 4 bases. The CDR3 consists of 17 residues. Germline-derived CDR1 and CDR2 are WNHNN and SYGVQD (reference sequence). The sequencing sample was made of peripheral blood. The J gene is TRBJ2-3, the V gene TRBV10-1; TRBD1 matches 7 bases. This TCR was sampled from a woman in her 30s with primary liver carcinoma and hepatitis B virus infection. The CDR3 sequence is CASSEEGTVRRADTQYF. The CDR3 DNA reads TGCGCCAGCAGTGAGGAGGGGACAGTAAGAAGGGCAGATACGCAGTATTTT.